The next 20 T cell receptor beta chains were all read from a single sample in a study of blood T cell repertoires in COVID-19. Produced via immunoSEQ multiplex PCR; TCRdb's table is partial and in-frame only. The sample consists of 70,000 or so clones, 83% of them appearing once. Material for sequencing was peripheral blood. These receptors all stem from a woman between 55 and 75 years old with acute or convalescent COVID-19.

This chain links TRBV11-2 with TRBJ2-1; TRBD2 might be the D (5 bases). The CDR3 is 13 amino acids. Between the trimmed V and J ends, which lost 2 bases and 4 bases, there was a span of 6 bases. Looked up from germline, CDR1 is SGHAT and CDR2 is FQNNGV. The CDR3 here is CASSLSGYNEQFF. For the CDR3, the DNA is TGTGCCAGCAGCTTAAGCGGTTACAATGAGCAGTTCTTC.

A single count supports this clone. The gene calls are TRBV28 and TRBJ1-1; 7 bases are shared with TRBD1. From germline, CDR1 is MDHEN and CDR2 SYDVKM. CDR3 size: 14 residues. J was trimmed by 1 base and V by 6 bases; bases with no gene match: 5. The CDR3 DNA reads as TGTGCCAGCAGACCGGGGGACAGGAACACTGAAGCTTTCTTT. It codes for CASRPGDRNTEAFF.

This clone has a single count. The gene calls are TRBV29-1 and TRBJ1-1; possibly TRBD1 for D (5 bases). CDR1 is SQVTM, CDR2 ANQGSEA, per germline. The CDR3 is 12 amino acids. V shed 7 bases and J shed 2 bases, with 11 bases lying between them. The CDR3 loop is CSGVTDNTEAFF. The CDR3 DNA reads TGCAGCGGCGTGACAGACAACACTGAAGCTTTCTTT.

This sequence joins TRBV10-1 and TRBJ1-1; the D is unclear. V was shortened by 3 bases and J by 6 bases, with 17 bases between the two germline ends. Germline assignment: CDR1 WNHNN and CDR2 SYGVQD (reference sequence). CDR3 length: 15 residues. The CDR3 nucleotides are TGCGCCAGCAGTGACTCGGCGACGGAGGAGCCTGAAGCTTTCTTT. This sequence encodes CASSDSATEEPEAFF.

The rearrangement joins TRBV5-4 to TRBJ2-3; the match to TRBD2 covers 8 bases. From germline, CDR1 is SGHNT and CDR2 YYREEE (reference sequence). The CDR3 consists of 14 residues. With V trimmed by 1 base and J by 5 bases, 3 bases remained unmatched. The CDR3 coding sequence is TGTGCCAGCAGCTTGACAGCGGGGGTAGATACGCAGTATTTT. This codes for CASSLTAGVDTQYF.

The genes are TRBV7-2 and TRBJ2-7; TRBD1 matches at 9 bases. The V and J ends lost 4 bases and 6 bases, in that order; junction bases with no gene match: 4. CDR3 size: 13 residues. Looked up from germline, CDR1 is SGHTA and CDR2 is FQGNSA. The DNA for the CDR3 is TGTGCCAGCAGCTCAGACAGGGGGGGCGAGCAGTACTTC. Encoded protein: CASSSDRGGEQYF.

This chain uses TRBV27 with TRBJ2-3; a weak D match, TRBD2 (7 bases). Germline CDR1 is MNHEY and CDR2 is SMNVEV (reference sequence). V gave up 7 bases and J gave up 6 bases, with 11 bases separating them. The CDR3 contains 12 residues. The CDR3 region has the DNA TGTGCCAGCACCGAGGGGGGGGATACGCAGTATTTT. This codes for CASTEGGDTQYF.

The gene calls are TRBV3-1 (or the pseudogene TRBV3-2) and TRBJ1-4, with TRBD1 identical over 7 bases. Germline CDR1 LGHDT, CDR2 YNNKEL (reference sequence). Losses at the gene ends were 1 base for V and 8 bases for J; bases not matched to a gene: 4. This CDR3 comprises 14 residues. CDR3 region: CASSQGTGLEKLFF. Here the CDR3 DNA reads TGTGCCAGCAGCCAAGGGACAGGCCTAGAAAAACTGTTTTTT.

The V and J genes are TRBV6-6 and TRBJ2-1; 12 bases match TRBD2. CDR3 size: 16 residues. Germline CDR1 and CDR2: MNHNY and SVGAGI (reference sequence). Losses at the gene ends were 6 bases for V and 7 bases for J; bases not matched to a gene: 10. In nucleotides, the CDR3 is TGTGCCAGCAGCGCCCAAGGACTAGCGGGGATAAATGAGCAGTTCTTC. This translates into CASSAQGLAGINEQFF.

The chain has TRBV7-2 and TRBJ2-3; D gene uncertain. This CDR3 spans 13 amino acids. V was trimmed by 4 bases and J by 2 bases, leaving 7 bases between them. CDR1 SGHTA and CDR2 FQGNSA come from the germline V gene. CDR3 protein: CASSSRPTDTQYF. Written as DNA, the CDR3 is TGTGCCAGCAGCTCGCGCCCCACAGATACGCAGTATTTT.

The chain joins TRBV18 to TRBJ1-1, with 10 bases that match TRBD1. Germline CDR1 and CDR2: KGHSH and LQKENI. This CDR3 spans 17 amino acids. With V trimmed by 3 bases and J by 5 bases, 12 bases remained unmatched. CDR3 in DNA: TGTGCCAGCTCACCCGGGACAGGGGAAGGATTTCGGACTGAAGCTTTCTTT. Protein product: CASSPGTGEGFRTEAFF.

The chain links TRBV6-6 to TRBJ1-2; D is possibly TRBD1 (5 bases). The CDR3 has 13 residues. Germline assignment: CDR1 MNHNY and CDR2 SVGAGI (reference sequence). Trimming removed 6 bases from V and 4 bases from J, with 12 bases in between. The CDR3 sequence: CASSVQEIYGYTF. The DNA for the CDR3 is TGTGCCAGCAGCGTACAGGAAATCTATGGCTACACCTTC.

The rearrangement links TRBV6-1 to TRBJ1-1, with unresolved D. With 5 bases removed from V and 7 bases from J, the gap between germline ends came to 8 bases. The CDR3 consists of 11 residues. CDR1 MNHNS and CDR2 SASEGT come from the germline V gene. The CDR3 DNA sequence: TGTGCCAGCAGTCCTCGAGGTGAAGCTTTCTTT. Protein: CASSPRGEAFF.

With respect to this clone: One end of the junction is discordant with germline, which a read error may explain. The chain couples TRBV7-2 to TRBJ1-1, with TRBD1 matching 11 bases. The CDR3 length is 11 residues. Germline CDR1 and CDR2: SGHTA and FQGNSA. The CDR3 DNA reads TGTGCCAGCAGCGGACAGGGGGCCGCGGTCTTT. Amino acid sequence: CASSGQGAAVF.

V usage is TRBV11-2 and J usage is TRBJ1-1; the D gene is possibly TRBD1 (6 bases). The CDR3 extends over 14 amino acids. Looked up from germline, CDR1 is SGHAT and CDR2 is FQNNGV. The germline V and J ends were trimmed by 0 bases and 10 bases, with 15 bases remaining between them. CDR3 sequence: CASSLDLGQGRAFF. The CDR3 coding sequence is TGTGCCAGCAGCTTAGATCTGGGGCAGGGGAGAGCTTTCTTT.

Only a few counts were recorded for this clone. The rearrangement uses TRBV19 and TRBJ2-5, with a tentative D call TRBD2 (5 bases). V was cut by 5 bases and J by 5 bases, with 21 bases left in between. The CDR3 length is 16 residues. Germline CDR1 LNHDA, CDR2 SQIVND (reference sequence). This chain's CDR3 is CASSFEGGRRGETQYF. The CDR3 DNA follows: TGTGCCAGTAGTTTTGAGGGTGGCCGAAGAGGGGAGACCCAGTACTTC.

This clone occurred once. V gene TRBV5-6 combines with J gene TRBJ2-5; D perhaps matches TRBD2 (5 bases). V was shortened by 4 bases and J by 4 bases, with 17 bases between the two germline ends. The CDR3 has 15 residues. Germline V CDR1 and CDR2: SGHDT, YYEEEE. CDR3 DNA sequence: TGTGCCAGCAGCCGTTTAAGCAGCGGAGGAGAGACCCAGTACTTC. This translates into CASSRLSSGGETQYF.

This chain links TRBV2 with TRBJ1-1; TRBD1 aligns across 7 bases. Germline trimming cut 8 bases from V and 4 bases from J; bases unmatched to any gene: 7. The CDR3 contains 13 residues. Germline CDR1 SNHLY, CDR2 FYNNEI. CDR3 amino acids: CASGRGEGTEAFF. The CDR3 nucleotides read TGTGCCAGCGGCAGGGGGGAAGGCACTGAAGCTTTCTTT.

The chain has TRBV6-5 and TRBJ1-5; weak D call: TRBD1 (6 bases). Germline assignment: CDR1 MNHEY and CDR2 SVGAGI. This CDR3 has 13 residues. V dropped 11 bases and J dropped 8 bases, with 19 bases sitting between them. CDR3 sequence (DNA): TGTGCCGCCAGCACTACAGGGAGGGAGCCCCAGCATTTT. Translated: CAASTTGREPQHF.

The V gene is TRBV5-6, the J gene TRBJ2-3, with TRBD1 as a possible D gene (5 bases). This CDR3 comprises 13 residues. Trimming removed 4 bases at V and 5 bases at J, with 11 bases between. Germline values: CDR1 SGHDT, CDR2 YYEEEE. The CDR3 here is CASSLPGQDTQYF. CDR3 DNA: TGTGCCAGCAGCCTACCTGGACAAGATACGCAGTATTTT.